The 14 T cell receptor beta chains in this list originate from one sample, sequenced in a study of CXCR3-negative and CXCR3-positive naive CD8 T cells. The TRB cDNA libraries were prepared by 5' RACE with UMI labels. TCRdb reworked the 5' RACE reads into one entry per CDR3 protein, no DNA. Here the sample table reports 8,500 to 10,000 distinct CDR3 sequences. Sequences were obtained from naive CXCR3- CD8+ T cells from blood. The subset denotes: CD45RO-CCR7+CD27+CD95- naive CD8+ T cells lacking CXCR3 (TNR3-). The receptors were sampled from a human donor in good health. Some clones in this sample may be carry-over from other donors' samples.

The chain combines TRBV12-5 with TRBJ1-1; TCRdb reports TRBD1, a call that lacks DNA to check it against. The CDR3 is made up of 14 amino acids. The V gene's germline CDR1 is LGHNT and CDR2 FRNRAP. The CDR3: CASGFQGAYTEAFF.

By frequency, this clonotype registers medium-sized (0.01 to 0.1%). The CDR3 is CASRLTSGHYNEQFF. The chain is built from TRBV6-5 and TRBJ2-1; the D call of TRBD2 rests on TCRdb alone, since no DNA is present to check it. The germline V gene encodes CDR1 MNHEY and CDR2 SVGAGI. This CDR3 is 15 amino acids long.

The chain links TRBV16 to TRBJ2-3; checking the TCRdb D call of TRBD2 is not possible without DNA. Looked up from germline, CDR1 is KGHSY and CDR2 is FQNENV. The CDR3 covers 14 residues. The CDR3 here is CASSQSPPTDTQYF.

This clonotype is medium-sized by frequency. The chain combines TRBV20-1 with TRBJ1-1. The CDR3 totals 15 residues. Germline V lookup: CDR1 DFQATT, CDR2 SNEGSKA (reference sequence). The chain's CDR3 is CSARDITGRDTEAFF.

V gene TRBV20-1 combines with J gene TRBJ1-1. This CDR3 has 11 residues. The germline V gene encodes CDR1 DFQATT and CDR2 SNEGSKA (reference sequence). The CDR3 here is CSVRRNTEAFF.

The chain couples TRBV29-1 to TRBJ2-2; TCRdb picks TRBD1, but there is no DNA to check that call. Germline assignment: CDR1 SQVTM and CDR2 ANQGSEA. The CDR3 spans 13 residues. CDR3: CSLGTENTGELFF.

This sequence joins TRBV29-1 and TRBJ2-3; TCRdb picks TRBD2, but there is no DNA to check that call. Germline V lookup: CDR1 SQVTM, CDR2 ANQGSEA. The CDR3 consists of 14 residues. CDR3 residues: CRSRTSGSADTQYF.

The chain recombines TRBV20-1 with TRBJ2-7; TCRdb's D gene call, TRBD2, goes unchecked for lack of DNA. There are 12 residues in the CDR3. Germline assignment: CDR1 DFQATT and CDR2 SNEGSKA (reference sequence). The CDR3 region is CSALRLADGQYF.

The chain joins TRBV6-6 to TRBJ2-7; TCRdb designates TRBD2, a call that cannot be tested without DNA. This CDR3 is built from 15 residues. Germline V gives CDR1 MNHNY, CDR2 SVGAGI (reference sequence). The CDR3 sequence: CASSYGGSHSYEQYF.

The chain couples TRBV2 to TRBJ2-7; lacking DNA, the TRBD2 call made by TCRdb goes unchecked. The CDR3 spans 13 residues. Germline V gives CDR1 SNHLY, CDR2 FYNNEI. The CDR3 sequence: CASSVTSGYEQYF.

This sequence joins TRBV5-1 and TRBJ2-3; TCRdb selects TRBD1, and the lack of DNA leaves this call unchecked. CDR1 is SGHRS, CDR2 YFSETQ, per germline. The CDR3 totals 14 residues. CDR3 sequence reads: CASRSGQYTDTQYF.

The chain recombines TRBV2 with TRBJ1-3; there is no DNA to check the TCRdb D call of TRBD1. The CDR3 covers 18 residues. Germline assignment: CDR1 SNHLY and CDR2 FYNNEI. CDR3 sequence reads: CASRENRDREKGHNTIYF. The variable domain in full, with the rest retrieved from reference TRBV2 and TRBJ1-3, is EPEVTQTPSHQVTQMGQEVILRCVPISNHLYFYWYRQILGQKVEFLVSFYNNEISEKSEIFDDQFSVERPDGSNFTLKIRSTKLEDSAMYFCASRENRDREKGHNTIYFGEGSWLTVV.

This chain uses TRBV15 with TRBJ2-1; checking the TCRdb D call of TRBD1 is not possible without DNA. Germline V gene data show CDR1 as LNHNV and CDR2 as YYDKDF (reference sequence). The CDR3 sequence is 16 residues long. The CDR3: CATSIRAAVSYNEQFF.

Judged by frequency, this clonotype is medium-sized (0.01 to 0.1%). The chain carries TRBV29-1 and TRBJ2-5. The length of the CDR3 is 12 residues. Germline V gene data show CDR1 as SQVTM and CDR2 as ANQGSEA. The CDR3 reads CSTAQVQETQYF. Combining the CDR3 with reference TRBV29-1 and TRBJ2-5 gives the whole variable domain SAVISQKPSRDICQRGTSLTIQCQVDSQVTMMFWYRQQPGQSLTLIATANQGSEATYESGFVIDKFPISRPNLTFSTLTVSNMSPEDSSIYLCSTAQVQETQYFGPGTRLLVL.